These 17 T cell receptor beta chains were all obtained from the same sample, sequenced in a study of identical twins. TCRdb reprocessed the 5' RACE reads via MiXCR and lists one record per CDR3 protein. The repertoire consists of about 810,000 distinct CDR3 sequences, with 10% to 15% occurring once and the leading ten covering around 1.5%. These same records also appear under a second study, on yellow fever vaccine responses in identical twins.

The sample taken for sequencing was PBMCs. These receptors all come from a woman aged 18-29 years in good health.

This clonotype turned up a few times. The rearrangement uses TRBV28 and TRBJ2-3; D may be TRBD2 (6 bases). Trimming cost V 5 bases and J 1 base, with 22 bases left between them. CDR1 is MDHEN and CDR2 is SYDVKM in the germline V gene. CDR3 length: 18 residues. The CDR3 loop is CASSAPRSGPGGTDTQYF. The DNA of the CDR3 is TGTGCCAGCAGTGCCCCGAGGAGCGGGCCCGGAGGCACAGATACGCAGTATTTT.

The table lists this clonotype with a few counts. This chain joins TRBV5-6 and TRBJ2-5, with a tentative D call TRBD2 (5 bases). V lost 4 bases to trimming and J lost 5 bases, with 15 bases between them. This CDR3 is 14 amino acids long. CDR1 is SGHDT and CDR2 is YYEEEE in the germline V gene. The CDR3 sequence is CASSGGRVSETQYF. In DNA form, the CDR3 reads TGTGCCAGCAGCGGAGGCCGGGTTAGTGAGACCCAGTACTTC.

This sequence joins TRBV28 and TRBJ2-5; D possibly corresponds to TRBD1 (5 bases). Trimming pared 3 bases from V and 5 bases from J, leaving 13 bases between. CDR1 and CDR2 from the germline V gene are MDHEN and SYDVKM. The CDR3 is made up of 14 amino acids. The DNA of the CDR3 is TGTGCCAGCAGTTTTGACAGTTCAGGCGAGACCCAGTACTTC. Translated, it gives CASSFDSSGETQYF.

This sequence joins TRBV29-1 and TRBJ2-6; D is uncertain. Looked up from germline, CDR1 is SQVTM and CDR2 is ANQGSEA. Trimming took 6 bases from V and 0 from J, leaving 6 bases between them. This CDR3 contains 13 residues. The CDR3 nucleotides are TGCAGCGTCGGGCACTCTGGGGCCAACGTCCTGACTTTC. It yields the protein CSVGHSGANVLTF.

This clonotype turned up a few times. The rearrangement uses TRBV28 and TRBJ1-4; D is possibly TRBD1 (6 bases). This CDR3 has 15 amino acids. In germline, CDR1 is MDHEN, CDR2 SYDVKM. Deletions cut 8 bases from V and 4 bases from J, with 17 bases between. CDR3 DNA: TGTGCCAGCTTTTCTCCAGGGGAGGGTAATGAAAAACTGTTTTTT. Translated: CASFSPGEGNEKLFF.

V usage is TRBV3-1 and J usage is TRBJ2-5; either TRBD1 or TRBD2 may fit D (5 bases each). This CDR3 is built from 18 residues. Germline lookup yields CDR1 LGHDT and CDR2 YNNKEL (reference sequence). The V gene lost 2 bases and the J gene lost 4 bases, with 23 bases spanning the gap. The CDR3 is CASSQRSTPGARGETQYF. The CDR3 DNA sequence: TGTGCCAGCAGCCAAAGGAGTACACCTGGGGCGAGGGGAGAGACCCAGTACTTC.

This clonotype was observed a few times. The rearrangement links TRBV28 to TRBJ2-3; maybe TRBD2 (6 bases). The CDR3 is 17 residues long. CDR1 MDHEN and CDR2 SYDVKM come from the germline V gene. With 6 bases removed from V and 0 bases from J, the gap between germline ends came to 19 bases. Written as DNA, the CDR3 is TGTGCCAGCAGCCCGCTGGGGGAGGCCCCTAGCACAGATACGCAGTATTTT. Translating gives CASSPLGEAPSTDTQYF. Filled out from reference TRBV28 and TRBJ2-3, the complete variable domain reads DVKVTQSSRYLVKRTGEKVFLECVQDMDHENMFWYRQDPGLGLRLIYFSYDVKMKEKGDIPEGYSVSREKKERFSLILESASTNQTSMYLCASSPLGEAPSTDTQYFGPGTRLTVL.

This clonotype was detected a few times. CDR3 coding DNA: TGTGCCAGCAGCCAAGGGCTAGGGCTCGGCACCGGGGAGCTGTTTTTT. Protein: CASSQGLGLGTGELFF. The chain uses TRBV3-1 and TRBJ2-2; D is undetermined. CDR1 is LGHDT and CDR2 is YNNKEL in the germline V gene (reference sequence). The CDR3 has 16 amino acids. V was trimmed by 1 base and J by 4 bases, leaving 13 bases between them.

This clonotype has more than one count but fewer than ten. V gene TRBV7-8 combines with J gene TRBJ2-7, with 9 bases identical to TRBD2. The CDR3 length is 14 residues. Trimming removed 8 bases from V and 2 bases from J; junction bases left unmatched: 7. Per germline, CDR1 SGHVS and CDR2 FQNEAQ. The CDR3 sequence is CASHGSGRTYEQYF. The CDR3 region has the DNA TGTGCCAGCCACGGGAGCGGGAGGACCTACGAGCAGTACTTC.

There are a few counts of this clonotype. The chain links TRBV27 to TRBJ2-2; TRBD1 might be the D (6 bases). Trimming removed 4 bases at V and 6 bases at J, with 18 bases between. Looked up from germline, CDR1 is MNHEY and CDR2 is SMNVEV (reference sequence). The CDR3 is 16 amino acids. The CDR3 DNA is TGTGCCAGCAGTTCCGGACAGAGCCTACTGGCCGGGGAGCTGTTTTTT. Amino acids: CASSSGQSLLAGELFF.

This clonotype was picked up a small number of times. The J gene is TRBJ2-4, the V gene TRBV29-1; D is perhaps TRBD2 (5 bases). The germline V gene has CDR1 SQVTM and CDR2 ANQGSEA. Trimming removed 5 bases at V and 3 bases at J, with 14 bases between. The CDR3 extends over 14 amino acids. In DNA form, the CDR3 reads TGCAGCGTTTACCTTCTAGCAAACAAAAACATTCAGTACTTC. Encoded protein: CSVYLLANKNIQYF.

This clonotype was picked up a small number of times. The chain carries TRBV5-1 and TRBJ2-1; D is ambiguous. Germline V lookup: CDR1 SGHRS, CDR2 YFSETQ. The CDR3 covers 15 residues. Trimming left V 0 bases short and J 1 base short, with 8 bases between. CDR3 sequence reads: CASSLVSVSYNEQFF. The CDR3 DNA reads TGCGCCAGCAGCTTGGTGTCAGTTTCCTACAATGAGCAGTTCTTC.

The sample holds many counts of this clonotype. The chain has TRBV4-1 and TRBJ2-5; 7 bases map to TRBD2. Germline CDR1 and CDR2: MGHRA and YSYEKL. The CDR3 has 16 residues. The junction had 9 bases not matched to a gene; V was cut back by 4 bases and J by 1 base. The CDR3 DNA reads as TGCGCCAGCAGCCCCTCTTGGGAGGGTACCCAAGAGACCCAGTACTTC. Translated: CASSPSWEGTQETQYF.

The rearrangement links TRBV6-1 to TRBJ2-7; maybe TRBD1 (6 bases). Germline V lookup: CDR1 MNHNS, CDR2 SASEGT. Trimming took 8 bases from V and 5 from J, leaving 25 bases between them. The CDR3 has 16 amino acids. The CDR3 region is CASRNYGDRLANEQYF. As DNA, the CDR3 is TGTGCCAGCCGTAATTACGGAGACAGGTTAGCCAACGAGCAGTACTTC.

This rearrangement joins TRBV3-1 to TRBJ1-6; 7 positions match TRBD1. CDR1 is LGHDT, CDR2 YNNKEL, per germline (reference sequence). The trim removed 4 bases at V and 5 bases at J, leaving 5 bases unmatched. The CDR3 has 15 residues. CDR3 protein: CASSPTGTDNSPLHF. The CDR3 DNA follows: TGTGCCAGCAGCCCTACGGGGACAGATAATTCACCCCTCCACTTT.

Many counts were recorded for this clonotype. The CDR3 DNA is TGTGCCAGCAGTGAAGAGGGAGTAGCGGGAGGGCCTAGAGATACGCAGTATTTT. It specifies CASSEEGVAGGPRDTQYF. The chain uses TRBV6-1 and TRBJ2-3; TRBD2 aligns across 11 bases. This CDR3 has 18 residues. Germline CDR1 and CDR2: MNHNS and SASEGT. V lost 1 base to trimming and J lost 5 bases; unmatched junction nucleotides: 11.

This clonotype was observed at least ten times. The chain employs TRBV24-1 and TRBJ2-7; 8 bases align to TRBD2. Trimming cost V 3 bases and J 7 bases; bases outside gene matches: 10. The CDR3 spans 15 residues. Germline V gene lookup returns CDR1 KGHDR and CDR2 SFDVKD. For the CDR3, the DNA is TGTGCCACCAGTGATCCCCAGCGGGAGCCGGGTGAGCAGTACTTC. Its protein is CATSDPQREPGEQYF.